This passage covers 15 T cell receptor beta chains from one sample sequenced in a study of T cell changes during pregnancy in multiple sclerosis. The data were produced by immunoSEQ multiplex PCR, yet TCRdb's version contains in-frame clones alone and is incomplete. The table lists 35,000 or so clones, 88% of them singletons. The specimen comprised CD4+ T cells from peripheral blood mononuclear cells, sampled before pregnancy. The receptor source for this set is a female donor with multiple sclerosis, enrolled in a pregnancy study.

This chain's CDR3 is CASSSTGYYGYTF. The CDR3 DNA is TGTGCCAGTAGTTCGACAGGGTACTATGGCTACACCTTC. This chain connects TRBV19 to TRBJ1-2, with TRBD1 identical over 7 bases. The CDR3 is 13 amino acids. Germline-derived CDR1 and CDR2 are LNHDA and SQIVND (reference sequence). The V segment lost 5 bases and the J segment 3 bases; nucleotides outside the gene matches: 3.

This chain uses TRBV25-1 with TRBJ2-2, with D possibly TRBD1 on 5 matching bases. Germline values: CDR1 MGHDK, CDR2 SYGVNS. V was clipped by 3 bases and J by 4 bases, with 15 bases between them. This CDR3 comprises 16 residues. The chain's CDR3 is CASSDPGQGVTGELFF. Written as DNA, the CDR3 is TGTGCCAGCAGTGATCCGGGCCAGGGCGTCACCGGGGAGCTGTTTTTT.

The CDR3 bases are TGTGCCAGTAGGACCAGGGAGGCTAACTATGGCTACACCTTC. Residues: CASRTREANYGYTF. The chain joins TRBV19 to TRBJ1-2; a weak D match, TRBD1 (5 bases). This CDR3 has 14 residues. V lost 6 bases, J lost 0 bases, and 11 bases lay in between. Germline CDR1 LNHDA, CDR2 SQIVND (reference sequence).

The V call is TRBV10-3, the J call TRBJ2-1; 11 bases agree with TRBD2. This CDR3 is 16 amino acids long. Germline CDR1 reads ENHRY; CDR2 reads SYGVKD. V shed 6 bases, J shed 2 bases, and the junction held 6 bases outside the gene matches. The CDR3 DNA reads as TGTGCCATCAGGACCGGGACTAGCGGTGCCTACAATGAGCAGTTCTTC. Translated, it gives CAIRTGTSGAYNEQFF.

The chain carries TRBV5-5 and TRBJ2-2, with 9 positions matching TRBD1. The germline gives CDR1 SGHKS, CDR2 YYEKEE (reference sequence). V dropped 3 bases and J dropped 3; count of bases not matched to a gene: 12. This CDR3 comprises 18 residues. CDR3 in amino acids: CASSSGTGLFLDTGELFF. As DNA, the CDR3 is TGTGCCAGCAGCTCCGGGACAGGGTTATTTTTGGACACCGGGGAGCTGTTTTTT.

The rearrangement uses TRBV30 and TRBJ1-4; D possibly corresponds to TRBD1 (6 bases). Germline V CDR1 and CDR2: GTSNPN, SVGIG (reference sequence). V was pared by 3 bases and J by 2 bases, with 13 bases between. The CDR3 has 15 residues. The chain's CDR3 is CAWRGGGRTNEKLFF. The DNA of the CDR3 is TGTGCCTGGAGGGGAGGGGGGAGGACTAATGAAAAACTGTTTTTT.

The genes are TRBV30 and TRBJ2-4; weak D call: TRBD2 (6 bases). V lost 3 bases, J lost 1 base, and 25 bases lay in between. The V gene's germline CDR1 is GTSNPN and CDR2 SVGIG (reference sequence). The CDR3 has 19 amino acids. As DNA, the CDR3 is TGTGCCTGGAGACTAAAGGGGACTTTGGGGGGATCTGCCAAAAACATTCAGTACTTC. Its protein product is CAWRLKGTLGGSAKNIQYF.

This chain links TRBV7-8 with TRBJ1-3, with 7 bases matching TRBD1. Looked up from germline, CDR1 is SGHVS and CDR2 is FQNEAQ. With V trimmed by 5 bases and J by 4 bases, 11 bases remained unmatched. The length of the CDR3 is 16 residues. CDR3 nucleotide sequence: TGTGCCAGCAGCCCCGCGCCTACAGGGGAGGGAAACACCATATATTTT. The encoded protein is CASSPAPTGEGNTIYF. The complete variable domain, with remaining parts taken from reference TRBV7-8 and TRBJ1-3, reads GAGVSQSPRYKVAKRGQDVALRCDPISGHVSLFWYQQALGQGPEFLTYFQNEAQLDKSGLPSDRFFAERPEGSVSTLKIQRTQQEDSAVYLCASSPAPTGEGNTIYFGEGSWLTVV.

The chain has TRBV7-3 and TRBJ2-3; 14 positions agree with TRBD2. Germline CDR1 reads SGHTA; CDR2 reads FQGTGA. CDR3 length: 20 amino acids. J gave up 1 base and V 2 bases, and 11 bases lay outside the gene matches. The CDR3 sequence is CASSLRPGLAGVLGTDTQYF. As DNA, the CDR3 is TGTGCCAGCAGCTTACGGCCGGGACTAGCGGGAGTACTCGGCACAGATACGCAGTATTTT.

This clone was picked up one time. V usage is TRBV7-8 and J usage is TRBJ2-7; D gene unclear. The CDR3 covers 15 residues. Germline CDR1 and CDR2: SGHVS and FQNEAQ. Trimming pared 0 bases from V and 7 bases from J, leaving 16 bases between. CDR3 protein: CASSLAAPLQQEQYF. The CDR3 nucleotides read TGTGCCAGCAGCTTAGCGGCCCCCCTTCAACAGGAGCAGTACTTC.

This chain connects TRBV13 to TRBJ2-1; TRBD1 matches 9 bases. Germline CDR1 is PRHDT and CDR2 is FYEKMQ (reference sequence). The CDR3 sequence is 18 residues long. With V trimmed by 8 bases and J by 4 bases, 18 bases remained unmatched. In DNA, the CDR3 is TGTGCCAGCGGAGCCGAAATACATACGGGACAGGGATACAATGAGCAGTTCTTC. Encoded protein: CASGAEIHTGQGYNEQFF.

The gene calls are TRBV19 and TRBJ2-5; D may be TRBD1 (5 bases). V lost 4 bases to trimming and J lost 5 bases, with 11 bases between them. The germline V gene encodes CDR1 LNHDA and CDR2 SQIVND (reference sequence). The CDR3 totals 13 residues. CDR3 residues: CASSRQFPETQYF. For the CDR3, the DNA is TGTGCCAGTAGTAGACAGTTCCCGGAGACCCAGTACTTC.

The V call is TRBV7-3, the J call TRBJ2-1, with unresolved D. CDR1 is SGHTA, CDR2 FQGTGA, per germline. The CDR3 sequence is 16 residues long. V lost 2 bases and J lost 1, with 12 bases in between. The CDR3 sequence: CASSLPRSSSYNEQFF. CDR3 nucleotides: TGTGCCAGCAGCTTACCCCGGAGTTCGTCCTACAATGAGCAGTTCTTC.

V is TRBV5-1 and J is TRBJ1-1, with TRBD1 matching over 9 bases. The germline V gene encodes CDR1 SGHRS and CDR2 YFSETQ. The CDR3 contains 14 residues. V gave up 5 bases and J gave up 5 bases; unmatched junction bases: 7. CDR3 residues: CASRHRGLETEAFF. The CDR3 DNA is TGCGCCAGCAGGCACAGGGGGCTAGAGACTGAAGCTTTCTTT. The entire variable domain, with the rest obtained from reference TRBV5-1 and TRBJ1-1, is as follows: KAGVTQTPRYLIKTRGQQVTLSCSPISGHRSVSWYQQTPGQGLQFLFEYFSETQRNKGNFPGRFSGRQFSNSRSEMNVSTLELGDSALYLCASRHRGLETEAFFGQGTRLTVV.

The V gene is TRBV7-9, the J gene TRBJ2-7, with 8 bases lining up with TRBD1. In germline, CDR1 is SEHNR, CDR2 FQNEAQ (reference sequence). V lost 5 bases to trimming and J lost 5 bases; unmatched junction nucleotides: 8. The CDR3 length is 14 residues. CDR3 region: CASSPQTGANEQYF. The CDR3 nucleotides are TGTGCCAGCAGCCCCCAGACAGGGGCCAACGAGCAGTACTTC. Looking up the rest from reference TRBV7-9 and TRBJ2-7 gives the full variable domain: DTGVSQNPRHKITKRGQNVTFRCDPISEHNRLYWYRQTLGQGPEFLTYFQNEAQLEKSRLLSDRFSAERPKGSFSTLEIQRTEQGDSAMYLCASSPQTGANEQYFGPGTRLTVT.